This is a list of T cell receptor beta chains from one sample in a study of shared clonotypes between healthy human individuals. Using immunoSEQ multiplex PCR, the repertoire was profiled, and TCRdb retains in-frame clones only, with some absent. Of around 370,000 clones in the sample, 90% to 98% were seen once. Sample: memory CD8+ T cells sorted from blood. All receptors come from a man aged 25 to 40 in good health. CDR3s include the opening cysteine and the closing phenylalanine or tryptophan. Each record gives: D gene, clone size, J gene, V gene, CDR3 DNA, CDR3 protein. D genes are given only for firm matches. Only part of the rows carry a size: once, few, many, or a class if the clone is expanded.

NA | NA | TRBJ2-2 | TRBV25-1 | TGTGCCAGCAGTGAATTCGGAGGGGGATGGAACACCGGGGAGCTGTTTTTT | CASSEFGGGWNTGELFF
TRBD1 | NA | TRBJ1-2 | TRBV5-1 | TGCGCCAGCAGCTGGGACAGCTCCTATGGCTACACCTTC | CASSWDSSYGYTF
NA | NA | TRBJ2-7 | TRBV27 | TGTGCTTGGGGATACGAGCAGTACTTC | CAWGYEQYF
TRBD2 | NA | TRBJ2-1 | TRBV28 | TGTGCCAGCAGTTCTGCGGGAGGGCGAGGGAATGAGCAGTTCTTC | CASSSAGGRGNEQFF
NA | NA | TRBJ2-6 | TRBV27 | TGTGCCAGCAGGCAGGCTGGGGCCAACGTCCTGACTTTC | CASRQAGANVLTF
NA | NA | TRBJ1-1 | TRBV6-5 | TGTGCCAGCAGTTACGCAGGGATGAACACTGAAGCTTTCTTT | CASSYAGMNTEAFF
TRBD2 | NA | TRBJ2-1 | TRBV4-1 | TGCGCCAGCAGCCAAGATGTGACTAGCGGGAGTACCCCCTACAATGAGCAGTTCTTC | CASSQDVTSGSTPYNEQFF
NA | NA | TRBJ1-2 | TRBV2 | TGTGCCAGCACCGGACAACCAAACTATGGCTACACCTTC | CASTGQPNYGYTF
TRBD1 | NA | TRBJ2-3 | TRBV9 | TGTGCCAGCAGCGCCAATACAGGGGAAGGTACAGATACGCAGTATTTT | CASSANTGEGTDTQYF
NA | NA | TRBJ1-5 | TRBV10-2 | TGCGCCAGCAGTGGGGGTTGGGGGGAACAGCAGCCCCAGCATTTT | CASSGGWGEQQPQHF
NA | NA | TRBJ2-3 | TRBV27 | TGTGCCAGCAGTGGAGGTGGAAGTACAGATACGCAGTATTTT | CASSGGGSTDTQYF
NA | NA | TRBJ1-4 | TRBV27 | TGTGCCAGCAGTTTTGTGAGCCGGAGAGGTAATGAAAAACTGTTTTTT | CASSFVSRRGNEKLFF
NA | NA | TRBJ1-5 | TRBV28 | TGTGCCAGCAGGCAAGAGGGTCAGCCCCAGCATTTT | CASRQEGQPQHF
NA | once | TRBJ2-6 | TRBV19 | TGTGCCAGTAGGGATTCCTCTGGGGCCAACGTCCTGACTTTC | CASRDSSGANVLTF
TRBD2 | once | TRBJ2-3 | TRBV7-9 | TGTGCCAGCAGCTTAGCTTTAGCGGGAGGGACAGATACGCAGTATTTT | CASSLALAGGTDTQYF
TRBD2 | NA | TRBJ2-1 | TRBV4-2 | TGTGCCAGCAGCCAAGATGGGAGTACGGCTAGCGGGATTCTCTACAATGAGCAGTTCTTC | CASSQDGSTASGILYNEQFF
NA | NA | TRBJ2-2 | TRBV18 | TGTGCCAGCTCACCAGTAAATGGCTGGGAGAACACCGGGGAGCTGTTTTTT | CASSPVNGWENTGELFF
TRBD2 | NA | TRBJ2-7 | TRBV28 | TGTGCCAGCACGAGGACTAGCGGGATTTACGAGCAGTACTTC | CASTRTSGIYEQYF
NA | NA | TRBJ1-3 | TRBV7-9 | TGTGCCAGCAGCTTAGGGGGAAACACCATATATTTT | CASSLGGNTIYF
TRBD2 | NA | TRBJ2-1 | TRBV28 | TGTGCCAGCAGTTTTCCCGGACTAGCGGTCCCCTACAATGAGCAGTTCTTC | CASSFPGLAVPYNEQFF
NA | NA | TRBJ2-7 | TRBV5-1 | TGCGCCAGCAGCTCTAAACCTCATTGGGGCAGGCCCTATACTGAGCAGTACTTC | CASSSKPHWGRPYTEQYF
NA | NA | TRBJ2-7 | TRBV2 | TGTGCCAGCAGTGAATGGTGGGGGGTCTCCTACGAGCAGTACTTC | CASSEWWGVSYEQYF
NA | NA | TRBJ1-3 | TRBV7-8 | TGTGCCAGCAGCTTTCCCCAGTTCCCAATCGGAAACACCATATATTTT | CASSFPQFPIGNTIYF
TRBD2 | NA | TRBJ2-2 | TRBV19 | TGTGCCAGTAGACTAGCGGGAGGGCAGGGCGGGGAGCTGTTTTTT | CASRLAGGQGGELFF
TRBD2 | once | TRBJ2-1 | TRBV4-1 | TGCGCCAGCAGCCATCGTCTAGCGGGAGGGCCAAAAGAACAGTTCTTC | CASSHRLAGGPKEQFF
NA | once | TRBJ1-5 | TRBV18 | TGTGCCAGCTCGCAACAGGAGATCAATCAGCCCCAGCATTTT | CASSQQEINQPQHF
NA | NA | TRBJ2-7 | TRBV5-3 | TGTGCCAGAAGCTTGGATTTTGGGGGAGGTTCCTACGAGCAGTACTTC | CARSLDFGGGSYEQYF
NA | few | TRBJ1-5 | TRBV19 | TGTGCCAGTAGATCGGGGCAGGGGATGGGCAATCAGCCCCAGCATTTT | CASRSGQGMGNQPQHF
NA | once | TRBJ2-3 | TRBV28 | TGTGCCAGCAGTTTACAGGGGCCAGATACGCAGTATTTT | CASSLQGPDTQYF
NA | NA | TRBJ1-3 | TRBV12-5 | TGTGCTAGTGGCCCCCGGAAGGTTCCCTATGGAAACACCATATATTTT | CASGPRKVPYGNTIYF
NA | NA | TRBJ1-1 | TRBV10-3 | TGTGCCATCAGTGAACGGGGGGCGAATACTGAAGCTTTCTTT | CAISERGANTEAFF
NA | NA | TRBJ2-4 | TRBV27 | TGTGCCAGCAGTTTTTTAGCCAAAAACATTCAGTACTTC | CASSFLAKNIQYF
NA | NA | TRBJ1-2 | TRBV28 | TGTGCCAGCAAGGCCGGAATGTTCAGGTCTATGTGGTACACCTTC | CASKAGMFRSMWYTF
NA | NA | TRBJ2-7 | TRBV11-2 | TGTGCCAGCAGCCTCGGGACCTACGAGCAGTACTTC | CASSLGTYEQYF
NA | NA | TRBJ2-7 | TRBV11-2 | TGTGCCAGCAGCCGGATTATTTCCTACGAGCAGTACTTC | CASSRIISYEQYF
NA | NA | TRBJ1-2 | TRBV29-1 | TGCAGCGTGGCGCAGGGGCTCTATGGCTACACCTTC | CSVAQGLYGYTF
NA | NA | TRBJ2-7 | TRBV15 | TGTGCCACCAGCAGAGATCCGACTTATGTTACCTACGAGCAGTACTTC | CATSRDPTYVTYEQYF
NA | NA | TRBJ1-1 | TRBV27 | TGTGCCAGCAGTCCGATTATCGACAGGAGGGGGAACACTGAAGCTTTCTTT | CASSPIIDRRGNTEAFF
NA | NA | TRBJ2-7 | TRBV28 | TGTGCCAGCAGTTTTTGGAGAGAATCCTACGAGCAGTACTTC | CASSFWRESYEQYF
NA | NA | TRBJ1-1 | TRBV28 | TGTGCCAGCTTGGACATTCGCCTAAACACTGAAGCTTTCTTT | CASLDIRLNTEAFF
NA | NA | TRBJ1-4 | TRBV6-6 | TGTGCCAGCAGTTACAGGGCAACTAATGAAAAACTGTTTTTT | CASSYRATNEKLFF
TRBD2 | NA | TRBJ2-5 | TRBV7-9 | TGTGCCAGCAGCATGGGACTAGCGGGGGGCGAGACCCAGTACTTC | CASSMGLAGGETQYF
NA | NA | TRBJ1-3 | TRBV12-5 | TGTGCTAGTGGTTTGGACAGAAACACCATATATTTT | CASGLDRNTIYF
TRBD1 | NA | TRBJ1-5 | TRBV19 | TGTGCCAGTAGTATATTAACGGGACAGGGCAATCAGCCCCAGCATTTT | CASSILTGQGNQPQHF
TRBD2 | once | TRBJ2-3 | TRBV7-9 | TGTGCCAGCAGCTTTCCGGGGGGGTCAGATACGCAGTATTTT | CASSFPGGSDTQYF
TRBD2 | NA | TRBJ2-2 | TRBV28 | TGTGCCAGCAGGAAGGGACTAGCCAACACCGGGGAGCTGTTTTTT | CASRKGLANTGELFF
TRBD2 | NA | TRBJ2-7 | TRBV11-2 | TGTGCCAGCAGCTTGCTAGCGGGAACGTCCTACGAGCAGTACTTC | CASSLLAGTSYEQYF
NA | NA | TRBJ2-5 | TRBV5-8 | TGTGCCAGCAGCTTGACAGTGTCAGGGGAGACCCAGTACTTC | CASSLTVSGETQYF